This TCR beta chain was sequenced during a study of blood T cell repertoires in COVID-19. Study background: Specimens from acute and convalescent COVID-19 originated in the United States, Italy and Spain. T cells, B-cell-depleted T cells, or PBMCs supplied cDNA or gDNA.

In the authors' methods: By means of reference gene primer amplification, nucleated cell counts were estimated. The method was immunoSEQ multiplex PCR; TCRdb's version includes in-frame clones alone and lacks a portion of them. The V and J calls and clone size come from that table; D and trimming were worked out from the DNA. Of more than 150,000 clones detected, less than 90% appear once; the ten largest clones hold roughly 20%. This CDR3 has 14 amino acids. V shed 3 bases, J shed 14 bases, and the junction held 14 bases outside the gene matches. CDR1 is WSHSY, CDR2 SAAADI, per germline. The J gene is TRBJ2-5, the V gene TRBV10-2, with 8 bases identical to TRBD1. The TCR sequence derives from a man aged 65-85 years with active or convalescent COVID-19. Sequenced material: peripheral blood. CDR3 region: CASSDIQGGRSAYF. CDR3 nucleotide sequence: TGCGCCAGCAGTGACATACAGGGGGGCAGATCTGCTTACTTC.